These 6 T cell receptor beta chains share one sample of origin, sequenced in a study of T cell responses to AZD1222 COVID-19 vaccine. Some clones are missing from TCRdb's copy, which holds only in-frame ones; the method was immunoSEQ multiplex PCR. The sample holds 150,000 to 190,000 clones, over 70% seen once. Sequences were derived from peripheral blood, sampled 28 days after the second AZD1222 dose. The receptors stem from an adult who received the AZD1222 COVID-19 vaccine.

The chain uses TRBV28 and TRBJ2-3; 7 bases fit TRBD2. The germline V gene has CDR1 MDHEN and CDR2 SYDVKM. CDR3 size: 14 residues. With 8 bases clipped from V and 2 bases from J, the junction kept 7 bases outside the gene matches. The CDR3: CASAGAGSTDTQYF. The CDR3 region has the DNA TGTGCCAGCGCGGGAGCGGGATCCACAGATACGCAGTATTTT.

V and J are TRBV5-6 and TRBJ2-2; no clear D gene. Germline CDR1 SGHDT, CDR2 YYEEEE. Trimming left V 2 bases short and J 5 bases short, with 13 bases between. CDR3 length: 15 residues. The CDR3 DNA sequence: TGTGCCAGCAGCTTACCGGGCCCCGTGACCGGGGAGCTGTTTTTT. It is translated as CASSLPGPVTGELFF.

V is TRBV28 and J is TRBJ1-2, with 11 positions matching TRBD1. V shed 7 bases and J 3 bases; nucleotides not matched to a gene: 7. The germline CDR1 and CDR2 sequences are MDHEN and SYDVKM. This CDR3 has 15 residues. The chain's CDR3 is CASNTPGQGDYGYTF. In DNA form, the CDR3 reads TGTGCCAGCAACACCCCGGGACAGGGGGACTATGGCTACACCTTC.

The chain combines TRBV7-9 with TRBJ2-5; 15 bases agree with TRBD2. V trimming: 5 bases; J trimming: 5 bases; junction bases outside the gene matches: 9. This CDR3 is built from 17 residues. The germline CDR1 and CDR2 sequences are SEHNR and FQNEAQ (reference sequence). In nucleotides, the CDR3 is TGTGCCAGCAGCCCTTGGACTAGCGGGAGGGCGGCGGAGACCCAGTACTTC. This encodes CASSPWTSGRAAETQYF.

The chain employs TRBV24-1 and TRBJ2-1; TRBD1 agrees at 9 bases. The CDR3 extends over 16 amino acids. Trimming took 3 bases from V and 0 from J; bases not matched to a gene: 2. Per the germline V gene, CDR1 is KGHDR and CDR2 is SFDVKD. This CDR3 is CATSDRGQGSYNEQFF. CDR3 in DNA: TGTGCCACCAGTGATAGGGGACAGGGCTCCTACAATGAGCAGTTCTTC.

This chain joins TRBV6-1 and TRBJ1-1; no definite D call. The germline V gene has CDR1 MNHNS and CDR2 SASEGT. The CDR3 has 15 amino acids. The V gene lost 3 bases and the J gene lost 3 bases, with 14 bases spanning the gap. The CDR3 loop reads CASSDSGAGYTEAFF. The CDR3 region has the DNA TGTGCCAGCAGTGATTCAGGTGCTGGGTACACTGAAGCTTTCTTT.